Presented here are 2 T cell receptor beta chains from one specimen sequenced in a study of blood T cell repertoires in COVID-19. The assay was immunoSEQ multiplex PCR, and TCRdb's table has in-frame clones only and misses some. The sample records more than 95,000 clones, around 85% being singletons. The sequenced sample consisted of peripheral blood. These receptors all come from a man aged 25-40 years with COVID-19, enrolled during active disease.

V is TRBV11-3 and J is TRBJ2-7, with 10 positions matching TRBD1. The length of the CDR3 is 15 residues. V shed 0 bases, J shed 4 bases, and the junction held 3 bases outside the gene matches. Germline CDR1 reads SGHNT; CDR2 reads YENEEA. For the CDR3, the DNA is TGTGCCAGCAGCTTAGAAGGGACAGGGGATTACGAGCAGTACTTC. It yields the protein CASSLEGTGDYEQYF.

The CDR3 bases are TGCGCCAGCAGCCCCGATACTAGCGGGAGCTCCTACGAGCAGTACTTC. Residues: CASSPDTSGSSYEQYF. The chain is built from TRBV4-1 and TRBJ2-7; 11 positions agree with TRBD2. Per the germline V gene, CDR1 is MGHRA and CDR2 is YSYEKL. J was trimmed by 0 bases and V by 4 bases; bases with no gene match: 5. The CDR3 extends over 16 amino acids.